This TCR beta chain was sequenced during a study of radiotherapy plus CTLA-4 blockade in lung cancer. The length of the CDR3 is 16 residues. Germline CDR1 MDHEN, CDR2 SYDVKM. The V and J ends lost 4 bases and 6 bases, in that order; junction bases with no gene match: 8. There are a few counts of this clone. Its cognate antigen is unknown. Libraries were prepared by immunoSEQ multiplex PCR; TCRdb keeps only in-frame clonotypes and omits some of them. The sample has nearly 95,000 clones; approximately 82% are singletons. Study-wide findings and caveats: The best prediction of response reportedly came from early blood T cell clone dynamics, with interferon-beta.

This specimen was peripheral blood, taken from a patient treated with radiotherapy plus ipilimumab. V gene TRBV28 combines with J gene TRBJ2-3, with TRBD2 matching 12 bases. The sequence was collected from a human donor with non-small cell lung cancer that progressed on radiotherapy plus ipilimumab. CDR3 protein: CASSSGTSGFRDTQYF. CDR3 sequence (DNA): TGTGCCAGCAGTTCCGGGACTAGCGGGTTCAGGGATACGCAGTATTTT. The full variable domain, with the rest looked up from reference TRBV28 and TRBJ2-3, is DVKVTQSSRYLVKRTGEKVFLECVQDMDHENMFWYRQDPGLGLRLIYFSYDVKMKEKGDIPEGYSVSREKKERFSLILESASTNQTSMYLCASSSGTSGFRDTQYFGPGTRLTVL.